This T cell receptor (beta chain) was documented in a study of T cells in Graves' hyperthyroidism and ophthalmopathy. Broader study findings: Ophthalmopathy, as predicted by the model, came a median around 6.7 months after the prediction.

CDR1 and CDR2 (germline): SGHVS, FQNEAQ. Deletions cut 1 base from V and 3 bases from J, with 15 bases between. The CDR3 totals 17 residues. Regions amplified from RNA transcripts were the TCR beta CDR3 regions. The TCR CDR3 was amplified in a first-round RT-PCR using the HTBI primer set. TCRdb analysed the multiplex PCR reads with MiXCR anew, one entry per CDR3 protein. The table shows more than 300,000 distinct CDR3 sequences, with 17% occurring only once. This clonotype was picked up many times. The antigen remains undetermined. Out of roughly 10 ml of fresh peripheral blood came the PBMCs. This receptor was obtained from a woman in her 30s with Graves' hyperthyroidism that later progressed to Graves' ophthalmopathy. This rearrangement joins TRBV7-8 to TRBJ2-2; D possibly corresponds to TRBD2 (5 bases). The sequenced material came from blood. The chain's CDR3 is CASSLGPRGSDTGELFF. DNA for the CDR3: TGTGCCAGCAGCTTAGGCCCGAGAGGGTCGGACACCGGGGAGCTGTTTTTT.